This T cell receptor (beta chain) was sequenced in a study of OX40 agonist ivuxolimab in advanced cancers. Study background: The study treated patients with ivuxolimab, an agonistic anti-OX40 (CD134) antibody. Findings and caveats of the study: In CD8+ T cells, expanded clones were on average more numerous than in CD4+.

Sequenced by immunoSEQ multiplex PCR; TCRdb stores in-frame clones only, minus some. The table shows some 47,000 clones, with less than 85% occurring only once. Details on this clone: Its specificity is not known.

The sequence derives from an adult with an advanced solid tumor such as melanoma, head and neck, liver or kidney cancer. Specimen: CD4+ or CD8+ T cells sorted from blood, collected in a trial of the OX40 agonist ivuxolimab.

The CDR3 DNA follows: TGTGCCAGCAGTATTGCAGGGAATCAGCCCCAGCATTTT. Protein: CASSIAGNQPQHF. The chain recombines TRBV28 with TRBJ1-5; perhaps TRBD1 as D (5 bases). Germline V gene sequence: CDR1 MDHEN, CDR2 SYDVKM. This CDR3 comprises 13 residues. The germline V and J ends were trimmed by 5 bases and 4 bases, with 9 bases remaining between them.